The present TCR beta chain was sequenced within a study of blood T cell repertoires in COVID-19. Germline CDR1 is LNHDA and CDR2 is SQIVND (reference sequence). With V trimmed by 5 bases and J by 5 bases, 5 bases remained unmatched. This CDR3 has 13 residues. Only in-frame clones appear in the TCRdb table, and some are missing; sequencing was by immunoSEQ multiplex PCR. The table shows under 400,000 clones, with over 75% occurring only once. The rearrangement joins TRBV19 to TRBJ2-7; 8 bases map to TRBD2. Sequencing used peripheral blood. This clonotype was obtained from a woman in her twenties or thirties with COVID-19, enrolled during active disease. The CDR3 sequence: CASSLGLAHEQYF. The DNA of the CDR3 is TGTGCCAGTAGTCTTGGACTAGCCCACGAGCAGTACTTC.